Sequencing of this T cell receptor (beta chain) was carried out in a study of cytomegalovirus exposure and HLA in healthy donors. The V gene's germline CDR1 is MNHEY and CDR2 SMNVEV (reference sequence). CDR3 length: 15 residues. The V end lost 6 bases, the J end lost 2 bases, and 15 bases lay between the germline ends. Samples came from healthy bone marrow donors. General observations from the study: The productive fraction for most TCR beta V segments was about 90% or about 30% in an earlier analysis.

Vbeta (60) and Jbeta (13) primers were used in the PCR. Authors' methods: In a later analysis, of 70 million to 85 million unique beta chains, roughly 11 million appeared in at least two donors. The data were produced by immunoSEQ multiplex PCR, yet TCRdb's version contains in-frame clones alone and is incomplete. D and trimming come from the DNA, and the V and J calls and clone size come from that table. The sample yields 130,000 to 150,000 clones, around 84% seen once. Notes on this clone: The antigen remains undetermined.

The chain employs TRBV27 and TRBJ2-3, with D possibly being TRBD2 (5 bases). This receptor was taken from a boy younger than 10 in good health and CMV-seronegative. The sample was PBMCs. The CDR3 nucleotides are TGTGCCAGCAGCCGAGCGGACGCCTTCACAGATACGCAGTATTTT. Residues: CASSRADAFTDTQYF.